The 15 T cell receptor beta chains below were found in one sample sequenced in a study of control samples from healthy donors and cancer patients. The repertoire was sequenced with immunoSEQ multiplex PCR; TCRdb's copy has only in-frame clones and lacks some. This table holds approximately 180,000 clones, around 94% found once. Sequences were obtained from blood. These receptors all come from a woman under 30 in good health.

V gene TRBV12-2 combines with J gene TRBJ1-2. TRBV12-2 is a known pseudogene. This CDR3 has 15 residues. CDR3 sequence: CASRSQPGKVYGYTF. The CDR3 bases are TGTGCAAGTCGCTCCCAGCCTGGAAAGGTCTATGGCTACACCTTC.

This clone was recorded once. The chain recombines TRBV5-6 with TRBJ2-5; TRBD1 agrees at 9 bases. Germline CDR1 SGHDT, CDR2 YYEEEE. J was trimmed by 1 base and V by 4 bases; bases with no gene match: 5. The CDR3 contains 15 residues. CDR3 DNA sequence: TGTGCCAGCAGCCTGGAGGGACAGGGCCAAGAGACCCAGTACTTC. This codes for CASSLEGQGQETQYF.

The chain combines TRBV11-1 with TRBJ2-1; 13 nucleotides match TRBD2. The CDR3 spans 16 residues. Per germline, CDR1 SGHAT and CDR2 FQDESV (reference sequence). J was trimmed by 1 base and V by 5 bases; bases with no gene match: 2. The CDR3: CASSLLAGGSYNEQFF. The CDR3 nucleotides read TGTGCCAGCAGCCTACTAGCGGGGGGGTCCTACAATGAGCAGTTCTTC.

The chain recombines TRBV19 with TRBJ1-1, with D possibly matching TRBD1 (6 bases). The CDR3 loop spans 15 amino acids. V lost 5 bases and J lost 1, with 14 bases in between. CDR1 is LNHDA, CDR2 SQIVND, per germline (reference sequence). The CDR3 coding sequence is TGTGCCAGTAGTGATAAGGGGGGGCGGAACACTGAAGCTTTCTTT. Protein sequence: CASSDKGGRNTEAFF.

This chain uses TRBV4-1 with TRBJ2-5; 8 bases are shared with TRBD2. Unmatched junction bases numbered 5, after V lost 1 base and J lost 4 bases. CDR1 is MGHRA and CDR2 is YSYEKL in the germline V gene. The CDR3 length is 15 residues. The CDR3 sequence: CASSQVGTRAETQYF. Written as DNA, the CDR3 is TGCGCCAGCAGCCAAGTCGGGACTAGGGCAGAGACCCAGTACTTC.

The chain carries TRBV12-5 and TRBJ2-1, with unresolved D. Trimming left V 1 base short and J 0 bases short, with 4 bases between. This CDR3 spans 14 amino acids. Germline V gives CDR1 LGHNT, CDR2 FRNRAP. The DNA for the CDR3 is TGTGCTAGTGGTTTGGGGAGCTCCTACAATGAGCAGTTCTTC. Protein: CASGLGSSYNEQFF.

The genes are TRBV18 and TRBJ2-6; a weak D match, TRBD1 (6 bases). Trimming took off 3 bases at V and 2 bases at J, with 11 bases between the two ends. Germline CDR1 reads KGHSH; CDR2 reads LQKENI. This CDR3 is built from 16 residues. CDR3 bases: TGTGCCAGCTCACCGCTCTCAGGGGCTGGGGCCAACGTCCTGACTTTC. This encodes CASSPLSGAGANVLTF.

The chain is built from TRBV7-9 and TRBJ2-5; 7 bases fit TRBD1. Per the germline V gene, CDR1 is SEHNR and CDR2 is FQNEAQ (reference sequence). This CDR3 region has 14 residues. V dropped 3 bases and J dropped 4; count of bases not matched to a gene: 5. This chain's CDR3 is CASSFATGVETQYF. The CDR3 DNA reads as TGTGCCAGCAGCTTTGCCACAGGGGTAGAGACCCAGTACTTC.

The V and J genes are TRBV11-2 and TRBJ2-7, with 9 bases aligning to TRBD1. After removal of 0 bases from V and 2 bases from J, the junction contained 5 bases not matched to a gene. Germline assignment: CDR1 SGHAT and CDR2 FQNNGV. This CDR3 comprises 16 residues. In nucleotides, the CDR3 is TGTGCCAGCAGCTTAGACCCCGGGACAGGGACCTACGAGCAGTACTTC. This encodes CASSLDPGTGTYEQYF.

The CDR3 bases are TGTGCCAGCAGCTTGGGGGGCGACGGTTTAAGTGAAAAACTGTTTTTT. This encodes CASSLGGDGLSEKLFF. The gene calls are TRBV11-3 and TRBJ1-4; D might be TRBD1 (6 bases). Germline-derived CDR1 and CDR2 are SGHNT and YENEEA. The CDR3 spans 16 residues. V lost 3 bases and J 7 bases, leaving 18 bases between the germline ends. Variable domain in full (rest from reference TRBV11-3 and TRBJ1-4): EAGVVQSPRYKIIEKKQPVAFWCNPISGHNTLYWYLQNLGQGPELLIRYENEEAVDDSQLPKDRFSAERLKGVDSTLKIQPAELGDSAVYLCASSLGGDGLSEKLFFGSGTQLSVL.

This sequence joins TRBV7-9 and TRBJ1-4; D remains ambiguous. The germline V gene has CDR1 SEHNR and CDR2 FQNEAQ (reference sequence). V lost 3 bases to trimming and J lost 6 bases, with 8 bases between them. The CDR3 is 13 amino acids. The CDR3 loop is CASSFREDEKLFF. Written as DNA, the CDR3 is TGTGCCAGCAGCTTCCGGGAGGATGAAAAACTGTTTTTT.

The gene calls are TRBV18 and TRBJ1-1; tentatively, D is TRBD1 (6 bases). This CDR3 has 14 amino acids. V was pared by 0 bases and J by 5 bases, with 10 bases between. Germline CDR1 is KGHSH and CDR2 is LQKENI. The CDR3 DNA is TGTGCCAGCTCACCACCTGCCAGGGGAACTGAAGCTTTCTTT. Residues: CASSPPARGTEAFF.

The chain links TRBV5-4 to TRBJ2-3, with 15 bases that match TRBD2. This CDR3 spans 17 amino acids. CDR1 SGHNT and CDR2 YYREEE come from the germline V gene (reference sequence). J lost 1 base, V lost 4 bases, and 4 bases had no gene match. CDR3 nucleotide sequence: TGTGCCAGCAGCCTGGGACTAGCGGGAGGTGGCACAGATACGCAGTATTTT. Its translation: CASSLGLAGGGTDTQYF.

DNA for the CDR3: TGTGCCAGCAGGCCGGTGCTCGGTACGCAGTATTTT. Amino acids: CASRPVLGTQYF. The chain couples TRBV6-4 to TRBJ2-3; D not certain. CDR1 is MRHNA and CDR2 is SNTAGT in the germline V gene. The germline V and J ends were trimmed by 6 bases and 8 bases, with 12 bases remaining between them. CDR3 size: 12 residues.

This chain joins TRBV6-5 and TRBJ1-5; D might be TRBD1 (5 bases). Germline-derived CDR1 and CDR2 are MNHEY and SVGAGI. The V gene lost 7 bases and the J gene lost 0 bases, with 13 bases spanning the gap. The CDR3 loop spans 15 amino acids. Here the CDR3 DNA reads TGTGCCAGCACCTTGGGGGTCTATAGCAATCAGCCCCAGCATTTT. Encoded protein: CASTLGVYSNQPQHF.